Below, 29 T cell receptor beta chains from the same sample are listed, as sequenced in a study of blood T cell repertoires in COVID-19. This table comes from immunoSEQ multiplex PCR, and its TCRdb copy is limited to in-frame clones, with some not included. The data contain 57,000 or so clones, around four fifths of them singletons. The sequenced sample consisted of peripheral blood. The receptors stem from an elderly woman with active or convalescent COVID-19.

CDR3 coding DNA: TGTGCCAGCAGCGCAACAGGGGGAGTATACGAGCAGTACTTC. It specifies CASSATGGVYEQYF. V gene TRBV5-5 combines with J gene TRBJ2-7, with 8 bases identical to TRBD1. V shed 4 bases and J 4 bases; nucleotides not matched to a gene: 7. Germline CDR1 and CDR2: SGHKS and YYEKEE (reference sequence). This CDR3 region has 14 residues.

The J gene is TRBJ1-1, the V gene TRBV6-1; D is unclear. Germline V gene data show CDR1 as MNHNS and CDR2 as SASEGT. With 0 bases removed from V and 1 base from J, the gap between germline ends came to 12 bases. The CDR3 is 16 residues long. The CDR3, as DNA: TGTGCCAGCAGTGAAGCGCTTCCCGCTACGAACACTGAAGCTTTCTTT. This codes for CASSEALPATNTEAFF.

J is TRBJ2-1 and V is TRBV9, with 12 bases lining up with TRBD1. The CDR3 is 16 amino acids. CDR1 is SGDLS and CDR2 is YYNGEE in the germline V gene. V lost 4 bases to trimming and J lost 6 bases; unmatched junction nucleotides: 8. Written as DNA, the CDR3 is TGTGCCAGCAGCCCCCCGGGACAGGGGGCTTTCAATGAGCAGTTCTTC. Protein: CASSPPGQGAFNEQFF.

The rearrangement uses TRBV27 and TRBJ1-4; D is uncertain. The CDR3 is made up of 12 amino acids. Trimming left V 5 bases short and J 5 bases short, with 6 bases between. Germline values: CDR1 MNHEY, CDR2 SMNVEV (reference sequence). The CDR3 DNA reads as TGTGCCAGCAGTAACGGGAATGAAAAACTGTTTTTT. Protein product: CASSNGNEKLFF.

The chain joins TRBV19 to TRBJ1-1; 8 bases are a match to TRBD1. This CDR3 contains 18 residues. In germline, CDR1 is LNHDA, CDR2 SQIVND (reference sequence). V lost 8 bases and J lost 1; bases outside the gene matches: 18. The CDR3 DNA sequence: TGTGCCAGTTCCCCAGGGGGCGCGGGTATCAGGCGGAACACTGAAGCTTTCTTT. Residues: CASSPGGAGIRRNTEAFF.

A few counts support this clone. The chain has TRBV29-1 and TRBJ2-1; 9 bases are a match to TRBD2. The CDR3 is made up of 15 amino acids. Per the germline V gene, CDR1 is SQVTM and CDR2 is ANQGSEA. J gave up 3 bases and V 7 bases, and 10 bases lay outside the gene matches. In DNA form, the CDR3 reads TGCAGCGGCGGCGCCAGCGGGGGGAACTACAATGAGCAGTTCTTC. It translates to CSGGASGGNYNEQFF.

About this clone itself: Its ends do not fully match the called genes, so a read error is possible. The chain has TRBV7-7 and TRBJ2-1; D perhaps matches TRBD1 (6 bases). From germline, CDR1 is SSHAT and CDR2 FNYEAQ (reference sequence). CDR3 size: 13 residues. Here the CDR3 DNA reads TGTGCTAGCAGCATCGGACAGTCCAATGAGCAGTTCTTC. This encodes CASSIGQSNEQFF. The full variable domain, with the rest looked up from reference TRBV7-7 and TRBJ2-1, is GAGVSQSPRYKVTKRGQDVTLRCDPISSHATLYWYQQALGQGPEFLTYFNYEAQPDKSGLPSDRFSAERPEGSISTLTIQRTEQRDSAMYRCASSIGQSNEQFFGPGTRLTVL.

The V gene is TRBV7-8, the J gene TRBJ2-7; tentative D call: TRBD2 (5 bases). Trimming left V 5 bases short and J 2 bases short, with 13 bases between. The CDR3 spans 14 residues. Germline V gives CDR1 SGHVS, CDR2 FQNEAQ. In nucleotides, the CDR3 is TGTGCCAGCAGCGTAGTCGAGGGCACCTACGAGCAGTACTTC. It specifies CASSVVEGTYEQYF.

The sample holds one count of this clone. The rearrangement links TRBV5-1 to TRBJ1-2; TRBD1 matches 12 bases. V shed 3 bases and J 6 bases; nucleotides not matched to a gene: 9. Germline CDR1 is SGHRS and CDR2 is YFSETQ. The CDR3 is 16 amino acids. CDR3 protein: CASSYARGTGGDGYTF. DNA for the CDR3: TGCGCCAGCAGCTATGCCCGGGGGACAGGGGGCGATGGCTACACCTTC.

The chain uses TRBV7-2 and TRBJ2-5; D might be TRBD1 (5 bases). CDR1 and CDR2 from the germline V gene are SGHTA and FQGNSA. The ends were cut back, 6 bases at V and 2 bases at J, with 16 bases in the middle. There are 15 residues in the CDR3. The DNA for the CDR3 is TGTGCCAGCAGTATCAACAAGGGGTCTCAAGAGACCCAGTACTTC. Its translation: CASSINKGSQETQYF.

The V call is TRBV6-5, the J call TRBJ1-3; weak D call: TRBD1 (5 bases). The CDR3 has 14 residues. Germline loops: CDR1 MNHEY, CDR2 SVGAGI. Trimming took 8 bases from V and 0 from J, leaving 11 bases between them. This CDR3 is CASAGTPSGNTIYF. The CDR3 coding sequence is TGTGCCAGCGCGGGGACCCCCTCTGGAAACACCATATATTTT.

The J gene is TRBJ1-4, the V gene TRBV19, with D hard to call. This CDR3 is built from 13 residues. Deletions cut 5 bases from V and 1 base from J, with 5 bases between. Germline CDR1 reads LNHDA; CDR2 reads SQIVND (reference sequence). The CDR3 reads CASSLRTNEKLFF. The CDR3 bases are TGTGCCAGTAGTCTTAGAACTAATGAAAAACTGTTTTTT.

The chain carries TRBV6-5 and TRBJ2-7, with D perhaps matching TRBD2 (5 bases). Germline lookup yields CDR1 MNHEY and CDR2 SVGAGI. The CDR3 has 11 residues. Trimming took off 4 bases at V and 12 bases at J, with 13 bases between the two ends. This chain's CDR3 is CASSFEGLSYF. The CDR3 nucleotides read TGTGCCAGCAGTTTTGAGGGCCTCTCGTACTTC.

The V call is TRBV2, the J call TRBJ2-3, with TRBD1 matching over 10 bases. This CDR3 region has 15 residues. V trimming: 6 bases; J trimming: 3 bases; junction bases outside the gene matches: 6. From germline, CDR1 is SNHLY and CDR2 FYNNEI. The DNA for the CDR3 is TGTGCCAGCAGCTTAGGGACAGGGGAAACAGATACGCAGTATTTT. This encodes CASSLGTGETDTQYF.

This chain links TRBV4-1 with TRBJ2-5, with D unclear. V lost 0 bases, J lost 4 bases, and 9 bases lay in between. This CDR3 region has 14 residues. Per germline, CDR1 MGHRA and CDR2 YSYEKL. CDR3 sequence (DNA): TGCGCCAGCAGCCAAGATTCGAACTTAGAGACCCAGTACTTC. Translating it yields CASSQDSNLETQYF.

The J gene is TRBJ1-2, the V gene TRBV3-1 (or the pseudogene TRBV3-2), with a tentative D call TRBD1 (6 bases). The germline V and J ends were trimmed by 0 bases and 7 bases, with 9 bases remaining between them. The CDR3 has 13 amino acids. From germline, CDR1 is LGHDT and CDR2 YNNKEL (reference sequence). CDR3 bases: TGTGCCAGCAGCCAAGATACAGGGTTTGGCTACACCTTC. It is translated as CASSQDTGFGYTF.

The chain uses TRBV7-8 and TRBJ2-7, with D perhaps matching TRBD1 (5 bases). The CDR3 is 13 residues long. Germline-derived CDR1 and CDR2 are SGHVS and FQNEAQ. Trimming cost V 4 bases and J 4 bases, with 11 bases left between them. CDR3 coding DNA: TGTGCCAGCAGCTGGTCGAAGGGGTACGAGCAGTACTTC. Translating it yields CASSWSKGYEQYF.

The chain carries TRBV5-1 and TRBJ2-5; 7 bases are shared with TRBD2. The J segment lost 0 bases and the V segment lost 4 bases, leaving 3 bases of the junction unmatched. CDR3 length: 14 residues. Germline CDR1 reads SGHRS; CDR2 reads YFSETQ. The CDR3 bases are TGCGCCAGCAGCGGGGGGGAGTACCAAGAGACCCAGTACTTC. Translation gives CASSGGEYQETQYF.

The V and J genes are TRBV5-1 and TRBJ2-1; 10 bases fit TRBD1. The CDR3 covers 14 residues. From germline, CDR1 is SGHRS and CDR2 YFSETQ. V lost 3 bases to trimming and J lost 7 bases; unmatched junction nucleotides: 4. Here the CDR3 reads CASSSGQGMNEQFF. The CDR3 DNA follows: TGCGCCAGCAGCTCGGGACAGGGGATGAATGAGCAGTTCTTC.

This clone was recorded a few times. The chain is built from TRBV11-3 and TRBJ1-1; D is perhaps TRBD1 (5 bases). CDR1 is SGHNT, CDR2 YENEEA, per germline. The CDR3 consists of 14 residues. V was pared by 5 bases and J by 4 bases, with 14 bases between. Written as DNA, the CDR3 is TGTGCCAGCAGCATCGAGGGCGGGGGCACTGAAGCTTTCTTT. It is translated as CASSIEGGGTEAFF.

This chain connects TRBV7-8 to TRBJ2-3; D may be TRBD2 (6 bases). The length of the CDR3 is 17 residues. CDR1 and CDR2 from the germline V gene are SGHVS and FQNEAQ. Trimming cost V 2 bases and J 5 bases, with 20 bases left between them. The CDR3 spells CASSLLVGGGSEDTQYF. The CDR3 region has the DNA TGTGCCAGCAGCTTACTGGTGGGGGGAGGCTCTGAAGATACGCAGTATTTT.

This chain links TRBV29-1 with TRBJ2-7; weak D call: TRBD2 (6 bases). The germline CDR1 and CDR2 sequences are SQVTM and ANQGSEA. This CDR3 comprises 12 residues. V lost 7 bases and J lost 2, with 12 bases in between. The CDR3 nucleotides are TGCAGCGCCGGGACTGACACCTACGAGCAGTACTTC. This codes for CSAGTDTYEQYF.

The genes are TRBV2 and TRBJ1-2; 9 positions agree with TRBD1. Germline V gene sequence: CDR1 SNHLY, CDR2 FYNNEI. Germline trimming cut 5 bases from V and 3 bases from J; bases unmatched to any gene: 7. The CDR3 is 15 amino acids. CDR3 coding DNA: TGTGCCAGCAGTCTAACAGGGGGCACCTACTATGGCTACACCTTC. Amino acids: CASSLTGGTYYGYTF.

The chain couples TRBV19 to TRBJ1-6; perhaps TRBD1 as D (5 bases). The length of the CDR3 is 15 residues. V lost 2 bases to trimming and J lost 12 bases, with 17 bases between them. Germline-derived CDR1 and CDR2 are LNHDA and SQIVND (reference sequence). The CDR3 sequence is CASSIQRDFQGPLHF. CDR3 sequence (DNA): TGTGCCAGTAGTATACAACGGGACTTCCAAGGACCCCTCCACTTT.

This sequence joins TRBV5-1 and TRBJ1-2; D is perhaps TRBD1 (5 bases). From germline, CDR1 is SGHRS and CDR2 YFSETQ. V was cut by 2 bases and J by 0 bases, with 5 bases left in between. The CDR3 is 13 residues long. CDR3 loop: CASSLQANYGYTF. The CDR3 DNA reads as TGCGCCAGCAGCTTACAGGCTAACTATGGCTACACCTTC. The full variable domain, rest sourced from reference TRBV5-1 and TRBJ1-2, is KAGVTQTPRYLIKTRGQQVTLSCSPISGHRSVSWYQQTPGQGLQFLFEYFSETQRNKGNFPGRFSGRQFSNSRSEMNVSTLELGDSALYLCASSLQANYGYTFGSGTRLTVV.

The rearrangement joins TRBV7-8 to TRBJ1-1; tentatively, D is TRBD1 (6 bases). In germline, CDR1 is SGHVS, CDR2 FQNEAQ. The V end was cut by 5 bases, the J end by 4 bases, with 14 bases between. This CDR3 comprises 14 residues. CDR3 bases: TGTGCCAGCAGCATAAAACAGGGAGCCACTGAAGCTTTCTTT. It yields the protein CASSIKQGATEAFF.

V gene TRBV7-9 combines with J gene TRBJ2-2, with 7 nucleotides matching TRBD2. This CDR3 is 16 amino acids long. Germline values: CDR1 SEHNR, CDR2 FQNEAQ (reference sequence). Trimming at V came to 3 bases and at J to 2 bases, leaving 6 bases not matched to a gene. CDR3 amino acids: CASSFRRGLNTGELFF. In DNA form, the CDR3 reads TGTGCCAGCAGCTTCCGGCGGGGGTTAAACACCGGGGAGCTGTTTTTT.

A single count supports this clone. The chain has TRBV2 and TRBJ1-6, with D possibly being TRBD1 (5 bases). V lost 8 bases and J lost 9, with 17 bases in between. The CDR3 is made up of 14 amino acids. Germline V gene lookup returns CDR1 SNHLY and CDR2 FYNNEI. The CDR3 DNA follows: TGTGCCAGCGGAACAGGCGAGGATCGTTCACCCCTCCACTTT. It specifies CASGTGEDRSPLHF.

CDR3 amino acids: CASSILATRGGSEQFF. The CDR3 DNA follows: TGTGCCAGTAGTATCTTGGCCACCCGCGGGGGCAGTGAGCAGTTCTTC. The chain couples TRBV19 to TRBJ2-1; D is possibly TRBD2 (7 bases). This CDR3 comprises 16 residues. The V and J ends lost 3 bases and 9 bases respectively, with 21 bases between them. In germline, CDR1 is LNHDA, CDR2 SQIVND (reference sequence).